Listed below are T cell receptor beta chains from one sample, sequenced in a study of identical twins. TCRdb reprocessed the 5' RACE reads via MiXCR and lists one record per CDR3 protein. The data hold about 890,000 distinct CDR3 sequences, with more than 9% observed a single time. These data are also associated with another study on yellow fever vaccine responses in identical twins.

Sequencing used PBMCs. These TCRs come from a woman younger than 35 in good health. CDR3s include the opening cysteine and the closing phenylalanine or tryptophan. The D gene is left open where the match is weak. Only part of the rows carry a size: once, few, many, or a class if the clone is expanded.

TRBV2	TRBJ2-2	many	.	TGTGCCAGCAGGAGGGACCCCGCGAACACCGGGGAGCTGTTTTTT	CASRRDPANTGELFF
TRBV7-9	TRBJ2-5	.	.	TGTGTCTACACCCGTCAATACAGCAACCAAGAGACCCAGTACTTC	CVYTRQYSNQETQYF
TRBV12-3/TRBV12-4	TRBJ2-2	.	TRBD2	TGTGCCAGCCCCTCGGCTAGCGGGATCTACACCGGGGAGCTGTTTTTT	CASPSASGIYTGELFF
TRBV11-3	TRBJ2-1	.	TRBD2	TGTGCCAGCAGCCTCTTTAGCGGGAGCGATGAGCAGTTCTTC	CASSLFSGSDEQFF
TRBV5-1	TRBJ2-5	.	TRBD1	TGCGCCAGCGGCCGTATCAGGGGGGAGACCCAGTACTTC	CASGRIRGETQYF
TRBV5-1	TRBJ2-3	few	TRBD2	TGCGCCAGCAGCTTACTGGGACTACCTAGCACAGATACGCAGTATTTT	CASSLLGLPSTDTQYF
TRBV7-9	TRBJ2-3	.	TRBD2	TGTGCCAGCAGCCGAGGACTAGGGGTTGGCGGTACGCAGTATTTT	CASSRGLGVGGTQYF
TRBV24-1	TRBJ2-3	.	.	TGTGCCACCAGTACCCCTGACTACACAGATACGCAGTATTTT	CATSTPDYTDTQYF
TRBV7-8	TRBJ2-3	.	TRBD1	TGTGCCAGCAGCCAACGTCTACAGGGGCCGAATACGCAGTATTTT	CASSQRLQGPNTQYF
TRBV12-3/TRBV12-4	TRBJ2-3	few	.	TGCCCCCCCTACGGGCTGGGAACAGATACGCAGTATTTT	CPPYGLGTDTQYF
TRBV6-1	TRBJ2-1	few	.	TGTGCCAGCGGGTTGGGGTTAGGGGCCAATGAGCAGTTCTTC	CASGLGLGANEQFF
TRBV10-3	TRBJ2-1	.	TRBD1	TGTGCCACCGCCCGGGGACAGGGGAAAAACAATGAGCAGTTCTTC	CATARGQGKNNEQFF
TRBV25-1	TRBJ1-1	few	.	TGTGCCAGCAGTCTAGGGAGGGGGGAAATGAACACTGAAGCTTTCTTT	CASSLGRGEMNTEAFF
TRBV7-9	TRBJ2-1	.	.	TGTGCCAGCAGCTTGTTGGGGGCGGGTGAGCAGTTCTTC	CASSLLGAGEQFF
TRBV6-2/TRBV6-3	TRBJ2-1	few	.	TGTGCCAGCAGGGGACCCAGAGGGAGGTCTACCTACAATGAGCAGTTCTTC	CASRGPRGRSTYNEQFF
TRBV7-2	TRBJ2-5	few	TRBD1	TGTGCCAGCAGCCCGGACAGGGGAGGGGGGGAGACCCAGTACTTC	CASSPDRGGGETQYF
TRBV4-1	TRBJ2-2	.	TRBD2	TGCGCCAGCAGCCCCCTCGGACTAGCGAGTACCGGGGAGCTGTTTTTT	CASSPLGLASTGELFF
TRBV6-4	TRBJ2-1	.	.	TGTGCCAGCAGTGCCCTCTTAGGGGCCAATGAGCAGTTCTTC	CASSALLGANEQFF
TRBV5-5	TRBJ2-3	few	.	TGTGCCAGCAGCTCAGGACCGGATACAGATACGCAGTATTTT	CASSSGPDTDTQYF
TRBV6-2/TRBV6-3	TRBJ2-1	few	.	TGTGCCAGCAGTTACTCGACGGCCGGCTACTACAATGAGCAGTTCTTC	CASSYSTAGYYNEQFF
TRBV12-3/TRBV12-4	TRBJ2-4	.	TRBD1	TGTGCCAGCAGCCAGGACAGGTCCATTCAGTACTTC	CASSQDRSIQYF
TRBV5-6	TRBJ2-5	.	.	TGTGCCAGTTCTCCGGGGCCATCCTTAGGGGAGACCCAGTACTTC	CASSPGPSLGETQYF
TRBV6-1	TRBJ2-3	many	.	TGTGCCAGCAGCCTAGTCGCTACTAGCACAGATACGCAGTATTTT	CASSLVATSTDTQYF
TRBV6-1	TRBJ2-1	few	TRBD2	TGTGCCAGCAGGCTGGGGCTAGCGGCAAACAATGAGCAGTTCTTC	CASRLGLAANNEQFF
TRBV6-1	TRBJ2-7	.	.	TGTGCCAGCTCAGCGCAGGCAGCCTACGAGCAGTACTTC	CASSAQAAYEQYF
TRBV20-1	TRBJ2-7	few	TRBD2	TGCAGTGCCAGGAGGCGGGAGGACACCTACGAGCAGTACTTC	CSARRREDTYEQYF
TRBV12-3/TRBV12-4	TRBJ2-3	many	.	TGTGCCAGCAGCTCGGACATTTTCACAGATACGCAGTATTTT	CASSSDIFTDTQYF
TRBV2	TRBJ2-3	.	TRBD2	TGTGCCAGCAGTGCTGGACTAGCTACGGATACGCAGTATTTT	CASSAGLATDTQYF
TRBV7-8	TRBJ2-1	many	.	TGTGCCAGCAGTCCCAGGGTGAATAATGAGCAGTTCTTC	CASSPRVNNEQFF
TRBV27	TRBJ2-1	.	.	TGTGCCAGCAGTTTAAGGGTTGGGAGTGAGCAGTTCTTC	CASSLRVGSEQFF
TRBV2	TRBJ2-1	few	.	TGTGCCAGCGCAAAGGAGGGGGGGCTTGAGCAGTTCTTC	CASAKEGGLEQFF
TRBV6-6	TRBJ1-2	.	.	TGTGCCAGCAGATTCGAGTTGGGACGAGGCTACACCTTC	CASRFELGRGYTF
TRBV2	TRBJ1-1	few	.	TGTGCCAGCAGACTGGGTCTCCAGAACACTGAAGCTTTCTTT	CASRLGLQNTEAFF
TRBV6-2/TRBV6-3	TRBJ1-1	many	.	TGTGCCAGCAGATTCCCAGGGGTAACTGAAGCTTTCTTT	CASRFPGVTEAFF
TRBV7-8	TRBJ2-1	.	.	TGTGCCAGCAGAGCTTCCCTCCAGGGGAGAGTGGTACCTAATGAGCAGTTCTTC	CASRASLQGRVVPNEQFF
TRBV21-1	TRBJ2-2	.	.	TGTGCCAGCAGCTACCTCCTGACAGGGATTGCCACCGGGGAGCTGTTTTTT	CASSYLLTGIATGELFF
TRBV9	TRBJ1-6	.	TRBD1	TGTGCCAGCAGCGTAGGGACAGGTGGGCCACCCCTCCACTTT	CASSVGTGGPPLHF
TRBV28	TRBJ2-3	many	.	TGTGCCAGCAGGGGGTCCGTGGGGGATACGCAGTATTTT	CASRGSVGDTQYF
TRBV3-1	TRBJ1-4	few	.	TGTGCCAGCAGCCAAGAGGGTCCAGGAACCAGGAAAAAACTGTTTTTT	CASSQEGPGTRKKLFF
TRBV20-1	TRBJ2-7	few	.	TGCAGTGCGGTACCAGCGGTTTCCTACGAGCAGTACTTC	CSAVPAVSYEQYF
TRBV10-3	TRBJ2-1	many	TRBD2	TGTGCCAGCTGGGGCGGGAGTGGGTCCTACAATGAGCAGTTCTTC	CASWGGSGSYNEQFF
TRBV11-1	TRBJ2-4	few	.	TGTGCCAGCAGCTTATCGGGCGGGTCCAGCCTAGCCAAAAACATTCAGTACTTC	CASSLSGGSSLAKNIQYF
TRBV15	TRBJ2-5	.	.	TGTGCCACCAGCAGACGCCGAACCGGGGAGACCCAGTACTTC	CATSRRRTGETQYF
TRBV20-1	TRBJ2-1	few	TRBD2	TGCAGTGCTAGAGATCCGGGAGGGGGTCTTTGGGAGCAGTTCTTC	CSARDPGGGLWEQFF
TRBV12-5	TRBJ2-1	few	.	TGTGCTAGTGGTTTGGTACTCGGCGCCTCAGGTCATGAGCAGTTCTTC	CASGLVLGASGHEQFF